This T cell receptor beta chain was sequenced during a study of blood T cell repertoires in COVID-19. Across the study: COVID-19 samples from acute and convalescent phases originated in the United States, Italy and Spain.

Per the authors' pipeline: Amplification of reference gene primers was used by the study to estimate nucleated cell counts. The repertoire was sequenced with immunoSEQ multiplex PCR; TCRdb's copy has only in-frame clones and lacks some. The DNA gave D and trimming, while V, J and clone size come from that table. The table has more than 300,000 clones, roughly nine tenths seen once. The CDR3 is 12 residues long. CDR1 is MNHEY, CDR2 SMNVEV, per germline (reference sequence). With 4 bases removed from V and 0 bases from J, the gap between germline ends came to 4 bases. This clone was detected only once. This rearrangement joins TRBV27 to TRBJ2-7; D ambiguous. The sequence derives from a man aged 18 to 35 who had recovered from COVID-19. The sequencing sample was made of peripheral blood. The CDR3 DNA follows: TGTGCCAGCAGTTCAGACTCCTACGAGCAGTACTTC. The encoded protein is CASSSDSYEQYF.